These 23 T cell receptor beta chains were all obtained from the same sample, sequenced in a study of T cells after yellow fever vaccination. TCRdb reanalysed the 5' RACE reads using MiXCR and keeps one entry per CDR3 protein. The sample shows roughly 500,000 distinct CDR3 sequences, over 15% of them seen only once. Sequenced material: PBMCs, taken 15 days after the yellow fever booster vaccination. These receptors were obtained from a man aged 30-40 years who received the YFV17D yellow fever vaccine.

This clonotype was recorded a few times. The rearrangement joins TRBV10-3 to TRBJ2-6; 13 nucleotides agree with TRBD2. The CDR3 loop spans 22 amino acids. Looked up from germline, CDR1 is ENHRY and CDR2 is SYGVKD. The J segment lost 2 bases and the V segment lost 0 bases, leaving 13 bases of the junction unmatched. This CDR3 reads CAISESVGTSGNPLTGANVLTF. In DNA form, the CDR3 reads TGTGCCATCAGTGAGTCGGTTGGGACTAGCGGGAACCCGCTAACTGGGGCCAACGTCCTGACTTTC.

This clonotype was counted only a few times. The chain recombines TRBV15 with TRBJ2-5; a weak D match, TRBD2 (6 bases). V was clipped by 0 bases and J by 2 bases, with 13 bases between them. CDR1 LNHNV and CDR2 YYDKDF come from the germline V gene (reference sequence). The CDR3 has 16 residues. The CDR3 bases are TGTGCCACCAGCAGAGATGACCTAGCGCTTCAAGAGACCCAGTACTTC. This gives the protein CATSRDDLALQETQYF.

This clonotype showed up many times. For the CDR3, the DNA is TGTGCCAGCAGCCTCCGGGTCCAGAGGGAGGAGCTGTTTTTT. Translated: CASSLRVQREELFF. The rearrangement joins TRBV3-1 to TRBJ2-2, with D possibly being TRBD2 (5 bases). Trimming cost V 4 bases and J 10 bases, with 16 bases left between them. This CDR3 has 14 amino acids. Per germline, CDR1 LGHDT and CDR2 YNNKEL (reference sequence).

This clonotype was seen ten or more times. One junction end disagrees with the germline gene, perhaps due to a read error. The CDR3 sequence is CASSSGTYNEQFF. The CDR3, as DNA: TGCGCCAGCAGTTCCGGGACCTACAATGAGCAGTTCTTC. The chain couples TRBV7-9 to TRBJ2-1, with D maybe TRBD2 (5 bases). CDR1 is SEHNR, CDR2 FQNEAQ, per germline (reference sequence). This CDR3 is built from 13 residues.

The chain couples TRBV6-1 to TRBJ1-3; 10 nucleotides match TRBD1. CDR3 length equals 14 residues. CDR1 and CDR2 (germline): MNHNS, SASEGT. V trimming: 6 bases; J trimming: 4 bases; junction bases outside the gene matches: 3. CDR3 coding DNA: TGTGCCAGCAGGACAGGGGGCAGAGGAAACACCATATATTTT. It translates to CASRTGGRGNTIYF.

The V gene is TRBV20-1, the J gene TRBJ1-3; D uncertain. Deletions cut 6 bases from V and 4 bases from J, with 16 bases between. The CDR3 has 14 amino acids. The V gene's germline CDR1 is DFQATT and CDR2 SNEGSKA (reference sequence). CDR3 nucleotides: TGCAGTGCGGTAGGGAAAGGGAGAGGAAACACCATATATTTT. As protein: CSAVGKGRGNTIYF.

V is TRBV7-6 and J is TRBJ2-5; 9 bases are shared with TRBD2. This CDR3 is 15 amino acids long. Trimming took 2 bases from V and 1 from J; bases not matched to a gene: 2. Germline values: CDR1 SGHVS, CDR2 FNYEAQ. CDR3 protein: CASSLWTSAQETQYF. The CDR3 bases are TGTGCCAGCAGCTTATGGACTAGCGCCCAAGAGACCCAGTACTTC.

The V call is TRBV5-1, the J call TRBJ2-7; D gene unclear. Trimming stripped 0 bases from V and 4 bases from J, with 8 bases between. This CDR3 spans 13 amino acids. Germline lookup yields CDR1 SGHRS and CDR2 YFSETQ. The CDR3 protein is CASSLDWKYEQYF. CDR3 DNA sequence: TGCGCCAGCAGCTTGGACTGGAAGTACGAGCAGTACTTC.

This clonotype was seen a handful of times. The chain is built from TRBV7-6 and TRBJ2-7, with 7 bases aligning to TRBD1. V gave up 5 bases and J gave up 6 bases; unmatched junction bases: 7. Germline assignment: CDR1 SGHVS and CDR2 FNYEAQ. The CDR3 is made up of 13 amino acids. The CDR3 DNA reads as TGTGCCAGCAGCCCAGACAGGGTAGGCGAGCAGTACTTC. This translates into CASSPDRVGEQYF.

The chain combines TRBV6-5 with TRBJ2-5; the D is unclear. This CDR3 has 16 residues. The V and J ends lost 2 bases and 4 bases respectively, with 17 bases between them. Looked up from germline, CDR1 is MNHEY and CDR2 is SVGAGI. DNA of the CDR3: TGTGCCAGCAGTTACGAGCCTCCCCCCCCCAGAGAGACCCAGTACTTC. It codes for CASSYEPPPPRETQYF.

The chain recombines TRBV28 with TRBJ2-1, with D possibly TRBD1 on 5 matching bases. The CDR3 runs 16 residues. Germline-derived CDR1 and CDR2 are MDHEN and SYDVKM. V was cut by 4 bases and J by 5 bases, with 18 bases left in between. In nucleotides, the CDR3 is TGTGCCAGCAGTTCCCTTAAGGGGCGAAGGGACAATGAGCAGTTCTTC. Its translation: CASSSLKGRRDNEQFF.

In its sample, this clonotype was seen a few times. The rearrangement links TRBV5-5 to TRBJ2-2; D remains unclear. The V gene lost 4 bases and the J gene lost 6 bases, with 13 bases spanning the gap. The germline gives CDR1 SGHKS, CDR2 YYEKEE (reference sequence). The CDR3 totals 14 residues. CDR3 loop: CASSGRSSAGELFF. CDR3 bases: TGTGCCAGCAGCGGAAGGAGTTCGGCCGGGGAGCTGTTTTTT. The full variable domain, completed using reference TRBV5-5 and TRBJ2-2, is DAGVTQSPTHLIKTRGQQVTLRCSPISGHKSVSWYQQVLGQGPQFIFQYYEKEERGRGNFPDRFSARQFPNYSSELNVNALLLGDSALYLCASSGRSSAGELFFGEGSRLTVL.

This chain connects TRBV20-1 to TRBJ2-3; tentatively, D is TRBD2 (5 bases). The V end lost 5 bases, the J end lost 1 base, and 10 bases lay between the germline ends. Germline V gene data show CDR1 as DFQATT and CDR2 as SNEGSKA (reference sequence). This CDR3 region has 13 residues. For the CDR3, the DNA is TGCAGTGCTCTACTAGAGGGCACAGATACGCAGTATTTT. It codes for CSALLEGTDTQYF.

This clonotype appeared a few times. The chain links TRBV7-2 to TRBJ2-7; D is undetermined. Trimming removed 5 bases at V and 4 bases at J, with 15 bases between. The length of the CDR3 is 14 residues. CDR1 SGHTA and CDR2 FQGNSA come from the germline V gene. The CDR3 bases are TGTGCCAGCAGCCCAAGAGTTAGCCAGTACGAGCAGTACTTC. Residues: CASSPRVSQYEQYF.

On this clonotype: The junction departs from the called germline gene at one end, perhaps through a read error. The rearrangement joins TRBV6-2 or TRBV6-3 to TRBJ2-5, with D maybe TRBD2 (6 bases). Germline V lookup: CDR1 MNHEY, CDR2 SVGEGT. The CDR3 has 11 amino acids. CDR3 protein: CSSTIGSTQYF. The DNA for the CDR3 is TGTTCCAGCACCATCGGGAGTACCCAGTACTTC.

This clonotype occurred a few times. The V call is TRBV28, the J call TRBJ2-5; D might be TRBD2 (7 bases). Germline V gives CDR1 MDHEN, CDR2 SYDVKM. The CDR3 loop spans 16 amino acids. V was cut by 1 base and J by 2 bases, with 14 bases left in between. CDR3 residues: CASSLFRGAIQETQYF. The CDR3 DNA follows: TGTGCCAGCAGTTTATTTCGGGGGGCAATTCAAGAGACCCAGTACTTC.

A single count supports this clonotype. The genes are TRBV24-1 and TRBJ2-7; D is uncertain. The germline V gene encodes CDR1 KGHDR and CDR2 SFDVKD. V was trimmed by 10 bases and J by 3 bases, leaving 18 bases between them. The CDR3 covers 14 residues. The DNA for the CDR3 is TGTGCCACATCCGGGCCCCCTCGGTACTACGAGCAGTACTTC. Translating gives CATSGPPRYYEQYF.

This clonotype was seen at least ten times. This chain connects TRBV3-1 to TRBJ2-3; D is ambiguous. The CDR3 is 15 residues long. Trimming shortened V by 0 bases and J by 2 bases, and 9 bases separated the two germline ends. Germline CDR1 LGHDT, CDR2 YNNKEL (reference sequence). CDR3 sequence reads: CASSQDRQATDTQYF. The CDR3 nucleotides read TGTGCCAGCAGCCAAGATAGGCAGGCCACAGATACGCAGTATTTT.

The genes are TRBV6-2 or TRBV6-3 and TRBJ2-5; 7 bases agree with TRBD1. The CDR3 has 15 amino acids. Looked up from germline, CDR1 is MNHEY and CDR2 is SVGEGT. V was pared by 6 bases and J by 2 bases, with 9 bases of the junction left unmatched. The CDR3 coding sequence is TGTGCCAGCAGCCCGGACAGGACCAAACAAGAGACCCAGTACTTC. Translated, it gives CASSPDRTKQETQYF.

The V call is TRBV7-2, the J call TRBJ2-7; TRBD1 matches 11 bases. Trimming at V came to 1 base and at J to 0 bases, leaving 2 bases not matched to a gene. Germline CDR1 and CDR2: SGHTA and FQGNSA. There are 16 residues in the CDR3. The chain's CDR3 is CASSLVGQGASYEQYF. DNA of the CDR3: TGTGCCAGCAGCTTAGTCGGACAGGGGGCCTCCTACGAGCAGTACTTC.

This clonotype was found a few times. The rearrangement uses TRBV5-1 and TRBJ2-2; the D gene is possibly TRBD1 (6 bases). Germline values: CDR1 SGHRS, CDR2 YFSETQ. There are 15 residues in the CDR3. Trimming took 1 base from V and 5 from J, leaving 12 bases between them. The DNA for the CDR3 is TGCGCCAGCAGCTTGAGGGACACCGGAACCGGGGAGCTGTTTTTT. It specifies CASSLRDTGTGELFF.

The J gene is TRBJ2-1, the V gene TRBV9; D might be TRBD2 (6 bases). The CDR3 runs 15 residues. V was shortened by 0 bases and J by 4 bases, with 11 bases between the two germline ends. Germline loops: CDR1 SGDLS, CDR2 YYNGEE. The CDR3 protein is CASSVGISGYNEQFF. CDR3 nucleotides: TGTGCCAGCAGCGTAGGTATTAGCGGATACAATGAGCAGTTCTTC.

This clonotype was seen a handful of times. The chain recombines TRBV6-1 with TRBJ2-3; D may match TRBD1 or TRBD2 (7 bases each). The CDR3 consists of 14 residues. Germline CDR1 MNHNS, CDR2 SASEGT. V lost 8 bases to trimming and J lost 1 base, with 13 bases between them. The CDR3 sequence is CASSGGTGTDTQYF. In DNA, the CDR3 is TGTGCCAGCTCCGGGGGGACAGGCACAGATACGCAGTATTTT.